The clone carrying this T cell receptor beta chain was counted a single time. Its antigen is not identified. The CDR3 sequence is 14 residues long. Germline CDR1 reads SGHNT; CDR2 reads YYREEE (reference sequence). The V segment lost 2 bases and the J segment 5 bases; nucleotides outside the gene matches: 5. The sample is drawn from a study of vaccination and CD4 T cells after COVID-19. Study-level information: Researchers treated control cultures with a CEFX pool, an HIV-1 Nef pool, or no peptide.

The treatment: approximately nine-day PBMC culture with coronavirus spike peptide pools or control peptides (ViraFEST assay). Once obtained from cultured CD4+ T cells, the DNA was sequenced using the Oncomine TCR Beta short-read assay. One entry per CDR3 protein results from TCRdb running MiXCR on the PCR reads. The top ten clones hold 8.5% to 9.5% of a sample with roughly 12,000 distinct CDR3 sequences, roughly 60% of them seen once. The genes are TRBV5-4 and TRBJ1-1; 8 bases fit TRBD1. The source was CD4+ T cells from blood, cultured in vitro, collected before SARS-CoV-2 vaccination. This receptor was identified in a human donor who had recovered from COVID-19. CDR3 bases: TGTGCCAGCAGCTTTCCCGACAGGGGTACTGAAGCTTTCTTT. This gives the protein CASSFPDRGTEAFF.